This T cell receptor (beta chain) was observed in a study of blood T cell repertoires in COVID-19. Overall study: Donors in the United States, Italy and Spain gave samples during acute or convalescent COVID-19. T cells, B-cell-depleted T cells, or PBMCs supplied cDNA or gDNA.

This clone has a single count. Germline values: CDR1 SGHKS, CDR2 YYEKEE (reference sequence). There are 14 residues in the CDR3. Trimming cost V 6 bases and J 4 bases; bases outside gene matches: 5. In the original processing: How many nucleated cells were present was estimated from reference gene primer amplification. TCRdb's copy holds only in-frame clones and misses some; the assay was immunoSEQ multiplex PCR. That table supplies the V and J calls and clone size; D and trimming were determined from the DNA. The table lists about 88,000 clones, about 85% of them singletons. This TCR was sampled from a male donor with acute or convalescent COVID-19. The chain recombines TRBV5-5 with TRBJ2-2; TRBD1 matches 8 bases. Sequencing was performed on peripheral blood. In DNA form, the CDR3 reads TGTGCCAGCAACGGACAGGGTGGCACCGGGGAGCTGTTTTTT. It yields the protein CASNGQGGTGELFF.